The T cell receptor (beta chain) described here comes from a study of blood T cell repertoires in COVID-19. Study background: Acute-phase and convalescent COVID-19 samples originated in the United States, Italy and Spain.

TCRdb keeps only in-frame clones here, not all; method: immunoSEQ multiplex PCR. The sample comprises some 150,000 clones, about 88% of which are singletons, and more than 2% rests with the top ten. The CDR3 length is 13 residues. The V end lost 4 bases, the J end lost 7 bases, and 10 bases lay between the germline ends. CDR1 and CDR2 (germline): MNHEY, SMNVEV (reference sequence). The source is a human donor with acute or convalescent COVID-19. The donor label of this sample is uncertain. Sample: peripheral blood. The V and J genes are TRBV27 and TRBJ2-2; D gene ambiguous. The DNA for the CDR3 is TGTGCCAGCAGTTCCTATATGAGCGGGGAGCTGTTTTTT. This encodes CASSSYMSGELFF.